This note documents a single T cell receptor beta chain sequence. The antigen is not known. This sample is drawn from a study of CXCR3-negative and CXCR3-positive naive CD8 T cells. Study observations and caveats: Diversity in memory CD8+ cells fell much lower than the comparably high levels seen in both naive subsets. Naive subsets displayed similar surface CD5, and TCR strength was inferred from TRB CDR3 properties. Freshly isolated PBMCs were used in most assays, given partial CXCR3 loss after freezing. The study found more hydrophobic TRB CDR3s in CXCR3-positive naive cells than in CXCR3-negative naive cells.

Researchers prepared the TRB cDNA libraries using 5' RACE with UMI labels. Following a re-call of the 5' RACE reads, TCRdb has one entry per CDR3 protein and lacks DNA. The sample includes 150,000 or so distinct CDR3 sequences. Per germline, CDR1 SNHLY and CDR2 FYNNEI. This CDR3 comprises 13 residues. Cells classed as naive CD8+ T cells were CD45RO-CCR7+CD27+CD95-. Sequencing was performed on naive CXCR3+ CD8+ T cells from blood. Subset specified: CD45RO-CCR7+CD27+CD95- naive CD8+ T cells expressing CXCR3 (TNR3+). The chain is built from TRBV2 and TRBJ2-7; the D call of TRBD2 rests on TCRdb alone, since no DNA is present to check it. The TCR was taken from a human donor in good health. Some clones in this sample may be carry-over from other donors' samples. CDR3 sequence reads: CASSGTLEYEQYF.